The present T cell receptor (beta chain) was sequenced within a study of T cell changes during pregnancy in multiple sclerosis. V lost 3 bases, J lost 3 bases, and 15 bases lay in between. The germline V gene encodes CDR1 LNHDA and CDR2 SQIVND (reference sequence). CDR3 size: 15 residues. The table came from immunoSEQ multiplex PCR; TCRdb's copy has only in-frame clones and leaves some out. The repertoire holds 60,000 to 70,000 clones, 91% seen once, with 1% to 1.5% in the top ten. The material sequenced was peripheral blood, taken after pregnancy. The V and J genes are TRBV19 and TRBJ2-7; tentative D call: TRBD2 (5 bases). This TCR was recovered from a female donor in good health, enrolled as a control in a pregnancy study. The CDR3 loop is CASSIRFLGDYEQYF. The CDR3 nucleotides are TGTGCCAGTAGTATTAGATTTTTGGGAGACTACGAGCAGTACTTC.